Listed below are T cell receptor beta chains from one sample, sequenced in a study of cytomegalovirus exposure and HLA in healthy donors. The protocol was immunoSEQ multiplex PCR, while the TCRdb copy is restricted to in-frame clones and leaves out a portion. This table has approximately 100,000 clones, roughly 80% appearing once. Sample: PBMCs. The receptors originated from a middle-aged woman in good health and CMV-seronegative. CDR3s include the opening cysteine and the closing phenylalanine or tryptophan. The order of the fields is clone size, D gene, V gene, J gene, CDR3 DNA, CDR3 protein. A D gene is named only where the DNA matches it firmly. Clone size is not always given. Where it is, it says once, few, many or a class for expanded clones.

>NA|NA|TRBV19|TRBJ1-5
TGTGCCAGTAGTATGAGGGGAGGCGGCAATCAGCCCCAGCATTTT
CASSMRGGGNQPQHF
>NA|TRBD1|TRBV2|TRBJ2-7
TGTGCCAGCAAGGGAGACAGGGGGAACGAGCAGTACTTC
CASKGDRGNEQYF
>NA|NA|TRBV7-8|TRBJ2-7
TGTGCCAGCAGCTCAGGGTGGGGTTTGTTAGAGTACGAGCAGTACTTC
CASSSGWGLLEYEQYF
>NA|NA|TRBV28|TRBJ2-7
TGTGCCAGCAGTACCGGAGGGGGGGGCGGCCCCGGCGAGCAGTACTTC
CASSTGGGGGPGEQYF
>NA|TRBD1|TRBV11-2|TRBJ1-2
TGTGCCAGCCCGCACAGGGGTCATGGCTACACCTTC
CASPHRGHGYTF
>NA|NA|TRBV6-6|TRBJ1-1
TGTGGGAGTGGTACTGAAGCTTTCTTT
CGSGTEAFF
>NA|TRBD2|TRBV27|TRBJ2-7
TGTGCCAGCAGTCCGGGACTAGCGGACCTGTGGGCCCTGGACGAGCAGTACTTC
CASSPGLADLWALDEQYF
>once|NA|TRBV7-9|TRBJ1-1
TGTGCCAGCAGCTCCTGGACACCCGTCGACACTGAAGCTTTCTTT
CASSSWTPVDTEAFF
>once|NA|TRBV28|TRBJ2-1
TGTGCCAGCAGTTTCATAGGGGTGCTAGATGAGCAGTTCTTC
CASSFIGVLDEQFF
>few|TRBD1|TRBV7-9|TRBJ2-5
TGTGCCAGCAGCCGACCGGGACAGGGCGAGGAGACCCAGTACTTC
CASSRPGQGEETQYF
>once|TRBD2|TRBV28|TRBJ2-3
TGTGCCAGCAGTTTTCTAGCGGGACCCCTAGATACGCAGTATTTT
CASSFLAGPLDTQYF
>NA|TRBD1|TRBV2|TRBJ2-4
TGCGCCCGAGGGGGCAAGGCCAAAAACATTCAGTACTTC
CARGGKAKNIQYF
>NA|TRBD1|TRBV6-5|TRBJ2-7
TGTGCCAGCAGCTCCGGGGACAGGGGTTACGAGCAGTACTTC
CASSSGDRGYEQYF
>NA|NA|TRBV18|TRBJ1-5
TGTGCCAGCTCACGATCTCAGGGTTTCGCGGATCAGCCCCAGCATTTT
CASSRSQGFADQPQHF
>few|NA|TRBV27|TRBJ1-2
TGTGCCAGCAGTTTATACGGGTCGGCGGGCGGCTACACCTTC
CASSLYGSAGGYTF
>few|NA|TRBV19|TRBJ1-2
TGTGCCAGTAGTATCCAGGGGTACTATGGCTACACCTTC
CASSIQGYYGYTF
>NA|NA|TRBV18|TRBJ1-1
TGTGCCAGCTCAACGGGACAGAACACTGAAGCTTTCTTT
CASSTGQNTEAFF